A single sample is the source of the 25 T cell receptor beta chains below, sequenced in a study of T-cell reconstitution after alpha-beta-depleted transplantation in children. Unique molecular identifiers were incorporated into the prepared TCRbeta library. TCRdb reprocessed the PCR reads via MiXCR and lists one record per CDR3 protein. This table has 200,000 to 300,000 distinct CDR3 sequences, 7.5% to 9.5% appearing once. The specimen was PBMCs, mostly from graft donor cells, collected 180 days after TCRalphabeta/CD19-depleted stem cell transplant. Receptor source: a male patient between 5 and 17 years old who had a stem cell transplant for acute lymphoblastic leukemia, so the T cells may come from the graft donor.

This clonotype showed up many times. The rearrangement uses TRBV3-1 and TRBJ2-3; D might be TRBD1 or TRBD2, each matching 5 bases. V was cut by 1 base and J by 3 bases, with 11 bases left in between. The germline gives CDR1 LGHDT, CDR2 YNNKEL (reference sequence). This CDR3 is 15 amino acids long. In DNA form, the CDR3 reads TGTGCCAGCAGCCAAGCGGGACGTTATACAGATACGCAGTATTTT. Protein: CASSQAGRYTDTQYF.

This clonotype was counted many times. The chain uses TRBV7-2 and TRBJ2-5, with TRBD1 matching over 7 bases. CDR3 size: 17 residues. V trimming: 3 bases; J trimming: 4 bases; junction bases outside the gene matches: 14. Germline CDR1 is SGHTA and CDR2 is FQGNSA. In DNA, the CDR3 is TGTGCCAGCAGCTTTGCCTCGACAGGGCCCTCGGGAGAGACCCAGTACTTC. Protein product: CASSFASTGPSGETQYF.

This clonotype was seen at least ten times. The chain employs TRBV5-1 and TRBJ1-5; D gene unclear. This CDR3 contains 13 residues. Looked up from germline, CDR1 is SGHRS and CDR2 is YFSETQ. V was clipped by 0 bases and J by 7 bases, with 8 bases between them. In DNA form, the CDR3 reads TGCGCCAGCAGCTTGGACAGCGGCCAGCCCCAGCATTTT. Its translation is CASSLDSGQPQHF.

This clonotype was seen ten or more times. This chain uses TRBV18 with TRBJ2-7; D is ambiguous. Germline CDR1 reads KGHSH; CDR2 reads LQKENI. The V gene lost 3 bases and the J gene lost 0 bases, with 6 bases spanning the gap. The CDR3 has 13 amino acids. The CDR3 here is CASSPVSSYEQYF. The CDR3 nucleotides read TGTGCCAGCTCACCCGTAAGCTCCTACGAGCAGTACTTC.

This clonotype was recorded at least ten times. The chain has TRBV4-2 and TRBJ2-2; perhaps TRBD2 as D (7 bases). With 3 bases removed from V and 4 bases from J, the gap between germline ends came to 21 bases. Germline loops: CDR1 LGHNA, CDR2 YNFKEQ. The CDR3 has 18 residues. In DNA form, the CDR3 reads TGTGCCAGCAGCCATGAAGATGGGGGGGCAGGGGCCACCGGGGAGCTGTTTTTT. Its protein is CASSHEDGGAGATGELFF.

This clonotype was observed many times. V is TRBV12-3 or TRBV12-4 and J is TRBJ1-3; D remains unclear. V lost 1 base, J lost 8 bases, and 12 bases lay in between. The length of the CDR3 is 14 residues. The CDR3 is CASSLGLWPHTIYF. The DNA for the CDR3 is TGTGCCAGCAGTTTAGGATTGTGGCCCCACACCATATATTTT.

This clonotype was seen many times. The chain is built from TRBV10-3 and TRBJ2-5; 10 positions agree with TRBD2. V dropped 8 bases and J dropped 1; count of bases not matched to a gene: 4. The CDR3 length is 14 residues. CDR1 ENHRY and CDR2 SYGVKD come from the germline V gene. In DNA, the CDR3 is TGTGCCATCCAAGCGGGAGGGCCCCAAGAGACCCAGTACTTC. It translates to CAIQAGGPQETQYF.

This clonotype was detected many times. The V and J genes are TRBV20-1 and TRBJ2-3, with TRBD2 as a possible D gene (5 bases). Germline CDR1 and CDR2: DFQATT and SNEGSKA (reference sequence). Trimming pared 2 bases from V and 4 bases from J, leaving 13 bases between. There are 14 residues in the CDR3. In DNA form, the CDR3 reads TGCAGTGCTAGACCTAGCTATGGCGCAGATACGCAGTATTTT. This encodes CSARPSYGADTQYF.

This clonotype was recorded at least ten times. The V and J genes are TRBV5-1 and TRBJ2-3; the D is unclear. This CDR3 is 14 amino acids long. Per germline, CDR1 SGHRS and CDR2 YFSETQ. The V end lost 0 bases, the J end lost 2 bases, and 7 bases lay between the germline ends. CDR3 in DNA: TGCGCCAGCAGCTTGGTTGGTGTCACAGATACGCAGTATTTT. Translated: CASSLVGVTDTQYF.

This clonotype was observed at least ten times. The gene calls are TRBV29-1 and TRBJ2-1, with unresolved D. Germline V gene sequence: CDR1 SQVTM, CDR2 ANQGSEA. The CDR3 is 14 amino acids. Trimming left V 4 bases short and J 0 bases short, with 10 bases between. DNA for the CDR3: TGCAGCGTTGTGGTTCAATTCTCCTACAATGAGCAGTTCTTC. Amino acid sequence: CSVVVQFSYNEQFF.

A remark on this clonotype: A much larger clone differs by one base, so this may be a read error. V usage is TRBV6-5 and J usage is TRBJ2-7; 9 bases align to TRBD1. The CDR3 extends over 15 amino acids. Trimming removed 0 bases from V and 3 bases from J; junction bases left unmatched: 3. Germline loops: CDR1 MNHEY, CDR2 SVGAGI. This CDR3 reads CASSYSHRGLYEQYF. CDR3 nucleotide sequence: TGTGCCAGCAGTTACTCGCACAGGGGGCTCTACGAGCAGTACTTC.

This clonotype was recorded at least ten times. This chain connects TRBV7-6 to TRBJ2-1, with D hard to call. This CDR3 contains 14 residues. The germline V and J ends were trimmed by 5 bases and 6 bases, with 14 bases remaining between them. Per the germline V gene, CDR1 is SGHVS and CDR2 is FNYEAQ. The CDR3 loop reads CASSRRVSVNEQFF. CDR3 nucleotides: TGTGCCAGCAGCCGCCGTGTCTCCGTCAATGAGCAGTTCTTC.

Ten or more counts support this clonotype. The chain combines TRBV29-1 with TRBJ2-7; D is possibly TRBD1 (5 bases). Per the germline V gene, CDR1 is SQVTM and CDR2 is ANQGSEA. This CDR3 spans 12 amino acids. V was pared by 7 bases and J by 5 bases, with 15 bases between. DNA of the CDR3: TGCAGCGGAGGCAGGGAAGGGAACGAGCAGTACTTC. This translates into CSGGREGNEQYF.

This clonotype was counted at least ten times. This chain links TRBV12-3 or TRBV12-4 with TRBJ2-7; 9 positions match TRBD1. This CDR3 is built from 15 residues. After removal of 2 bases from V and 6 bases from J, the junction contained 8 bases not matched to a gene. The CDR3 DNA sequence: TGTGCCAGCAGTTTATTGGGACAGGGACTTGGCGAGCAGTACTTC. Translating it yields CASSLLGQGLGEQYF.

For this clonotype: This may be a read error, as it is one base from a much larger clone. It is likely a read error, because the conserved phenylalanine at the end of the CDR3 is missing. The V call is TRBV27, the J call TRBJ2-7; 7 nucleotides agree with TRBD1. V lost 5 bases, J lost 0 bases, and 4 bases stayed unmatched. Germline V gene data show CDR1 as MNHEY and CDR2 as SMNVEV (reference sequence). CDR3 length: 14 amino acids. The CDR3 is CASSHRGLSYEQYL. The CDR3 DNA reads TGTGCCAGCAGTCACAGGGGTCTCTCCTACGAGCAGTACCTC.

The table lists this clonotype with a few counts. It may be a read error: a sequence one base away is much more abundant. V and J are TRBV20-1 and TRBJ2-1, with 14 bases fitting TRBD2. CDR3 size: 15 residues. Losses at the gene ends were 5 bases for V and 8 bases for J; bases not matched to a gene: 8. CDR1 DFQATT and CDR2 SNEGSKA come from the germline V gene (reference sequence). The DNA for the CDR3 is TGCAGTGCTTCCAAGACTAGCGGGAGGGGCTATGAGCAGTTCTTC. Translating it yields CSASKTSGRGYEQFF.

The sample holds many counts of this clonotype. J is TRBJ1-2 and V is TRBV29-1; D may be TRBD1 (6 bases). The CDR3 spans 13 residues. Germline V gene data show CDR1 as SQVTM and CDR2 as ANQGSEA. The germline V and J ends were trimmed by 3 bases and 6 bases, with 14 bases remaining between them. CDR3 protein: CSVEEGVRHGYTF. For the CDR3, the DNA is TGCAGCGTTGAGGAGGGGGTACGTCATGGCTACACCTTC.

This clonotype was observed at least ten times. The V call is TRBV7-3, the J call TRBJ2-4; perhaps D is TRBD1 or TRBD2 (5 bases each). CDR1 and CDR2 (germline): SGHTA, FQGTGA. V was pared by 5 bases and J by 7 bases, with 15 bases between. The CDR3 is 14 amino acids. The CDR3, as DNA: TGTGCCAGCAGCCCCGGGGCAGGGAGTAACATTCAGTACTTC. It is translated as CASSPGAGSNIQYF.

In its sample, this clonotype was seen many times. Here the CDR3 reads CASSPMDRIVTGELFF. CDR3 coding DNA: TGTGCCAGCAGCCCTATGGACAGGATAGTGACCGGGGAGCTGTTTTTT. The chain has TRBV7-8 and TRBJ2-2; 7 nucleotides line up with TRBD1. The CDR3 runs to 16 residues. The V and J ends lost 5 bases and 5 bases, in that order; junction bases with no gene match: 11. In germline, CDR1 is SGHVS, CDR2 FQNEAQ.

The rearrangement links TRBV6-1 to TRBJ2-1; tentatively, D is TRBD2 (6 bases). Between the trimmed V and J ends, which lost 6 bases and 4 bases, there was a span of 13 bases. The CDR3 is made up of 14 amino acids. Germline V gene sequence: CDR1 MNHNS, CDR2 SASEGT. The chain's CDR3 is CASSEEGLYNEQFF. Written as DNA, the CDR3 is TGTGCCAGCAGCGAGGAGGGCCTATACAATGAGCAGTTCTTC.

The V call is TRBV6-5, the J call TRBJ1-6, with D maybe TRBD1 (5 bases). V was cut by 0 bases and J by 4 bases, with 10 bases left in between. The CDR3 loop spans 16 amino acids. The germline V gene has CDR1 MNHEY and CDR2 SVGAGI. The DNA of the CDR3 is TGTGCCAGCAGTTACTCGGGGGTGGCATATAATTCACCCCTCCACTTT. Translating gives CASSYSGVAYNSPLHF.

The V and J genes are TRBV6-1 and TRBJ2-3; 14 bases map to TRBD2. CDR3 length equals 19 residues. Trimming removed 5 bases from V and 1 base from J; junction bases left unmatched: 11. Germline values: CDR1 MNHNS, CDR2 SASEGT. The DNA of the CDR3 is TGTGCCAGCAGTTATGACGGGACTAGCGGGAGCATCGGCACAGATACGCAGTATTTT. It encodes CASSYDGTSGSIGTDTQYF.

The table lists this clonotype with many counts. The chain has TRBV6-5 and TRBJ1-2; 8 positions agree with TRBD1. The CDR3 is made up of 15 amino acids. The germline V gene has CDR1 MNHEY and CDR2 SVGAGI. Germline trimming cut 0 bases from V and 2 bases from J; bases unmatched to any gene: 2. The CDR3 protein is CASSYSSGGNYGYTF. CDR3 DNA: TGTGCCAGCAGTTACTCATCAGGGGGCAACTATGGCTACACCTTC.

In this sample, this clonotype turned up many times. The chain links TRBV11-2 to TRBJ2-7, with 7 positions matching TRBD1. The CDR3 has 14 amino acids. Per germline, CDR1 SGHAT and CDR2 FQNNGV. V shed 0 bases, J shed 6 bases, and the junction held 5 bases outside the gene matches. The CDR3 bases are TGTGCCAGCAGCTTAGATAGGGGGCGCCCCGAGCAGTACTTC. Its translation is CASSLDRGRPEQYF.

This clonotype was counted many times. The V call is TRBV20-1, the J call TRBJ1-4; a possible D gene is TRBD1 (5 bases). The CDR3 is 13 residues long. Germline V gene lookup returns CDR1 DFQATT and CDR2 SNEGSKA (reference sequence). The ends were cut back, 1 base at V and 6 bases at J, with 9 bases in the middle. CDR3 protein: CSARVGEHEKLFF. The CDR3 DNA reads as TGCAGTGCTAGAGTGGGGGAGCATGAAAAACTGTTTTTT.